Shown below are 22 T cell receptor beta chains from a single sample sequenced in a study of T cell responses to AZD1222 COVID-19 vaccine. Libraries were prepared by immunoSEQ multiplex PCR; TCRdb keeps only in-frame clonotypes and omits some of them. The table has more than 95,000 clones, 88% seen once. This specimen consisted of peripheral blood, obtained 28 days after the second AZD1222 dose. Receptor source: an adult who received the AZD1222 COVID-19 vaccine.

In DNA form, the CDR3 reads TGTGCCAGCAGTTACTCTGCCAGGGGGGGTTACAATGAGCAGTTCTTC. Its protein product is CASSYSARGGYNEQFF. The V and J genes are TRBV6-6 and TRBJ2-1, with D possibly called TRBD1 or TRBD2 (7 bases each). The V gene lost 0 bases and the J gene lost 4 bases, with 13 bases spanning the gap. The CDR3 spans 16 residues. Germline lookup yields CDR1 MNHNY and CDR2 SVGAGI (reference sequence).

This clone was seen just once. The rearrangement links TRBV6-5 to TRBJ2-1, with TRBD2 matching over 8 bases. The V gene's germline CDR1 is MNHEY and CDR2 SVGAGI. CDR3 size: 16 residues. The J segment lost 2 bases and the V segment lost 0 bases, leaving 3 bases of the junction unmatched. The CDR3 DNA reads TGTGCCAGCAGTTACTCGCCGCGGGGGGCCTACAATGAGCAGTTCTTC. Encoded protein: CASSYSPRGAYNEQFF.

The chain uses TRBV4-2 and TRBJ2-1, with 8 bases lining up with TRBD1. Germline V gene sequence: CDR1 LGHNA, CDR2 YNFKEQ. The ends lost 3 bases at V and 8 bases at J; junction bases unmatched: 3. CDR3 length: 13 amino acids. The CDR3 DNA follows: TGTGCCAGCAGCCAGGACAGGGCCTATGAGCAGTTCTTC. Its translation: CASSQDRAYEQFF.

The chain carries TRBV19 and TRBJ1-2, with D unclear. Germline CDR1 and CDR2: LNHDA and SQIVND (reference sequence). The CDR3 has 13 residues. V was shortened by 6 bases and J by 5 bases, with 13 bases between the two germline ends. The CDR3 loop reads CASSRIEAYGYTF. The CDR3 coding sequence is TGTGCCAGTAGCCGAATCGAGGCATATGGCTACACCTTC. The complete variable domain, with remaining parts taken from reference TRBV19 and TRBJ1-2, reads DGGITQSPKYLFRKEGQNVTLSCEQNLNHDAMYWYRQDPGQGLRLIYYSQIVNDFQKGDIAEGYSVSREKKESFPLTVTSAQKNPTAFYLCASSRIEAYGYTFGSGTRLTVV.

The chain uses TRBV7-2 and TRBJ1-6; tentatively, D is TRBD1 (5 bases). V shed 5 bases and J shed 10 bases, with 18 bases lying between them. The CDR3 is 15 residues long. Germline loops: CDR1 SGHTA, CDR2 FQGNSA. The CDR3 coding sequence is TGTGCCAGCAGCCCCCCCCTGGGGGTTTGGTCACCCCTCCACTTT. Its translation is CASSPPLGVWSPLHF.

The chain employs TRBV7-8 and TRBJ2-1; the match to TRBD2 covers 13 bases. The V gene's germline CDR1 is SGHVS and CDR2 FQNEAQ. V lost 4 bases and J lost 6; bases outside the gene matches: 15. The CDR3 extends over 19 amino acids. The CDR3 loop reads CASSSGLGIGTSGINEQFF. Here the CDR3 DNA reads TGTGCCAGCAGCTCCGGGCTCGGAATCGGGACTAGCGGGATCAATGAGCAGTTCTTC.

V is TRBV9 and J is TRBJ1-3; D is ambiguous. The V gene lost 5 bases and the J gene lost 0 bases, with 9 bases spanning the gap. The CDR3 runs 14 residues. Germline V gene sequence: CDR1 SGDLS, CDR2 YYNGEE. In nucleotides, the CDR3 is TGTGCCAGCAGAAAAGACCTCTCTGGAAACACCATATATTTT. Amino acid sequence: CASRKDLSGNTIYF. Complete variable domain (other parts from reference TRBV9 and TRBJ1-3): DSGVTQTPKHLITATGQRVTLRCSPRSGDLSVYWYQQSLDQGLQFLIQYYNGEERAKGNILERFSAQQFPDLHSELNLSSLELGDSALYFCASRKDLSGNTIYFGEGSWLTVV.

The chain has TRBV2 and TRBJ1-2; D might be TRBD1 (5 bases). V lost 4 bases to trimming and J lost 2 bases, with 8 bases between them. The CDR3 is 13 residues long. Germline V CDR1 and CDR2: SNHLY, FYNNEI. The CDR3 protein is CASSGRVNYGYTF. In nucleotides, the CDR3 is TGTGCCAGCAGTGGCAGGGTGAACTATGGCTACACCTTC.

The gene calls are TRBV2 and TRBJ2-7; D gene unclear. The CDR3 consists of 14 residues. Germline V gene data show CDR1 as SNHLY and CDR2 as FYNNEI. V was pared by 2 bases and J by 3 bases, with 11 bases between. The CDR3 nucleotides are TGTGCCAGCAGTGAACCCCCCGTAGACTACGAGCAGTACTTC. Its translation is CASSEPPVDYEQYF.

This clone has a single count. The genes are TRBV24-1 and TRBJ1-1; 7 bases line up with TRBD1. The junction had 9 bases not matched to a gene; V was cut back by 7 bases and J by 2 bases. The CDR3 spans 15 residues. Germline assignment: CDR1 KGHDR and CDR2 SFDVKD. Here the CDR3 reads CATRGGQVGNTEAFF. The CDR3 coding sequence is TGTGCCACCAGGGGAGGACAGGTAGGAAACACTGAAGCTTTCTTT.

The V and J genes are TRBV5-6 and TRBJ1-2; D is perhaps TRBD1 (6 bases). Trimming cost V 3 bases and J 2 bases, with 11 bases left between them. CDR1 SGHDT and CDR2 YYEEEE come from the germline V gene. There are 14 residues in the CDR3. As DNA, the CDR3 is TGTGCCAGCAGCTCGGTAGGACAGAACTATGGCTACACCTTC. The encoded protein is CASSSVGQNYGYTF. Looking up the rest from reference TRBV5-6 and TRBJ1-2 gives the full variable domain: DAGVTQSPTHLIKTRGQQVTLRCSPKSGHDTVSWYQQALGQGPQFIFQYYEEEERQRGNFPDRFSGHQFPNYSSELNVNALLLGDSALYLCASSSVGQNYGYTFGSGTRLTVV.

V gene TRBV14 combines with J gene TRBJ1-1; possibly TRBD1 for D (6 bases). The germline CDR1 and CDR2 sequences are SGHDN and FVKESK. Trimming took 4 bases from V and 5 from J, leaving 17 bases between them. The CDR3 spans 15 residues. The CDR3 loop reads CASSPLQGIATEAFF. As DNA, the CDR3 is TGTGCCAGCAGCCCCCTTCAGGGGATAGCTACTGAAGCTTTCTTT.

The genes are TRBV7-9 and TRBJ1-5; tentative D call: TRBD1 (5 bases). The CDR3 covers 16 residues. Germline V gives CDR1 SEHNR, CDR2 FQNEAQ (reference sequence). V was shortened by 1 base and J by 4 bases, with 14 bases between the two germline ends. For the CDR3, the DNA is TGTGCCAGCAGCTTAGTAGGCAGGGCCGTTAATCAGCCCCAGCATTTT. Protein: CASSLVGRAVNQPQHF.

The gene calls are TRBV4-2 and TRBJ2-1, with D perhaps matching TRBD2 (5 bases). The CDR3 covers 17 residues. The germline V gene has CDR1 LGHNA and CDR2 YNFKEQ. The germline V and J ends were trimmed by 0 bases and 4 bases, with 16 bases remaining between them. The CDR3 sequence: CASSQDRLARGYNEQFF. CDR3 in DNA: TGTGCCAGCAGCCAAGACCGGCTAGCACGAGGGTACAATGAGCAGTTCTTC.

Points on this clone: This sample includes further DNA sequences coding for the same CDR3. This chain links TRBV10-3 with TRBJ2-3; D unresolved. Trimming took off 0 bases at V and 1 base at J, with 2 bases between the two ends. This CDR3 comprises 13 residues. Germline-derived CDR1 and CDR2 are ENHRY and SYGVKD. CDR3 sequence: CAISESGTDTQYF. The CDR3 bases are TGTGCCATCAGTGAGTCAGGCACAGATACGCAGTATTTT.

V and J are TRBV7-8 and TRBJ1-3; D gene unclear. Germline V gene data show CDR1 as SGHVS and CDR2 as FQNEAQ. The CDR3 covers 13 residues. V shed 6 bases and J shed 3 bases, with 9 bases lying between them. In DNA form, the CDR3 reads TGTGCCAGCAGGGTGAGCCTTGGAAACACCATATATTTT. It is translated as CASRVSLGNTIYF.

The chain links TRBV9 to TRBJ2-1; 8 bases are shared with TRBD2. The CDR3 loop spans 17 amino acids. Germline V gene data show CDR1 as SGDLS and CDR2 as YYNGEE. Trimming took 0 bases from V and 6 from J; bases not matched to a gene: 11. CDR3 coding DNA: TGTGCCAGCAGCGTAGGTCCCGGGACTAGACTTGCCAATGAGCAGTTCTTC. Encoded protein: CASSVGPGTRLANEQFF.

The CDR3 coding sequence is TGTGCCAGCAGCCCTGTTACGGGCCCAAACAATGAGCAGTTCTTC. Translation: CASSPVTGPNNEQFF. The chain uses TRBV7-9 and TRBJ2-1; D remains ambiguous. Germline CDR1 reads SEHNR; CDR2 reads FQNEAQ (reference sequence). This CDR3 is 15 amino acids long. V lost 5 bases and J lost 5, with 16 bases in between.

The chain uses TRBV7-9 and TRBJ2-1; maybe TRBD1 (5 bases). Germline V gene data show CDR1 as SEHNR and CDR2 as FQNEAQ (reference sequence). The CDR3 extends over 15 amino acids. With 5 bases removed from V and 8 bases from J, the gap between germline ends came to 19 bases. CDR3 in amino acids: CASSTDRISPDEQFF. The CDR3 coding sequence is TGTGCCAGCAGCACTGACAGAATCTCACCGGATGAGCAGTTCTTC.

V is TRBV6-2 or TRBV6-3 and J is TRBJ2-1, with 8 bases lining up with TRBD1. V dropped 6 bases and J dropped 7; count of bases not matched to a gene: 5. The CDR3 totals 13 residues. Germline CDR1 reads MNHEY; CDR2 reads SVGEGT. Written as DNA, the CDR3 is TGTGCCAGCAGCCGACAGGGGCGAAATGAGCAGTTCTTC. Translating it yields CASSRQGRNEQFF.

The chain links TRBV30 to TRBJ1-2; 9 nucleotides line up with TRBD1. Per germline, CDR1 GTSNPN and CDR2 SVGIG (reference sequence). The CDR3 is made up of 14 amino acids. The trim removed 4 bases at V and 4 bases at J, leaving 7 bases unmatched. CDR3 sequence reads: CAWTMRTGAYGYTF. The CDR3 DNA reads TGTGCCTGGACGATGCGGACAGGGGCCTATGGCTACACCTTC.

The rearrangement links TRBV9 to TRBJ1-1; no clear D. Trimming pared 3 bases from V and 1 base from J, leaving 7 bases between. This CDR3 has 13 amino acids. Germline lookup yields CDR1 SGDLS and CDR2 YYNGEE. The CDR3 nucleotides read TGTGCCAGCAGCGGGCGGAAGAACACTGAAGCTTTCTTT. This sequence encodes CASSGRKNTEAFF.